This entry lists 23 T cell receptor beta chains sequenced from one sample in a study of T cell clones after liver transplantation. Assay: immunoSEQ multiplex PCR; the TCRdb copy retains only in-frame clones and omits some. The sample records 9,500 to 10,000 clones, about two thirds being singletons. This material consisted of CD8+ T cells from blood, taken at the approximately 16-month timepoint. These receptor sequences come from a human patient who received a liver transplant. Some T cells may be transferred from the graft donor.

CDR3 residues: CASSSGRNTIYF. The CDR3 region has the DNA TGTGCCAGTAGTTCAGGGCGAAACACCATATATTTT. J is TRBJ1-3 and V is TRBV19; maybe TRBD1 (5 bases). V was pared by 5 bases and J by 5 bases, with 7 bases between. The CDR3 is 12 residues long. Germline-derived CDR1 and CDR2 are LNHDA and SQIVND (reference sequence).

CDR3: CASSQDPSGGLNTEAFF. CDR3 in DNA: TGCGCCAGCAGCCAAGATCCTTCGGGAGGGTTGAACACTGAAGCTTTCTTT. The rearrangement links TRBV4-1 to TRBJ1-1; unclear D gene. Germline V lookup: CDR1 MGHRA, CDR2 YSYEKL. Trimming took 0 bases from V and 0 from J, leaving 14 bases between them. CDR3 length equals 17 residues.

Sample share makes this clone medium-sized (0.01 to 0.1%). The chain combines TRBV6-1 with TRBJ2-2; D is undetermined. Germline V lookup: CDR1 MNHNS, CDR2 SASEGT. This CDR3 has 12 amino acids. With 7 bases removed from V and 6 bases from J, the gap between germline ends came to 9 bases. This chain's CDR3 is CASTDWAGELFF. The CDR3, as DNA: TGTGCCAGCACTGACTGGGCCGGGGAGCTGTTTTTT.

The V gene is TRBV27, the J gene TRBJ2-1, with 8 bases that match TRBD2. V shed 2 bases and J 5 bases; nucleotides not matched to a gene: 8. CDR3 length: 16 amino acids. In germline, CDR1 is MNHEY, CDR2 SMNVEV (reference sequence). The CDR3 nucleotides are TGTGCCAGCAGTTTAGCGGGGGGCCCTTATCACAATGAGCAGTTCTTC. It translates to CASSLAGGPYHNEQFF.

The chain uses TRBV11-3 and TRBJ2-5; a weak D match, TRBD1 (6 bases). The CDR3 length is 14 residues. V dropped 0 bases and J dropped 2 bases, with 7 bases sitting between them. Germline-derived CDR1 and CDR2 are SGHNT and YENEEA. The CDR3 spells CASSLEQGQETQYF. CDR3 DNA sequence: TGTGCCAGCAGCTTAGAACAGGGACAAGAGACCCAGTACTTC. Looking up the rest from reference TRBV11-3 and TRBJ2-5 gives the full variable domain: EAGVVQSPRYKIIEKKQPVAFWCNPISGHNTLYWYLQNLGQGPELLIRYENEEAVDDSQLPKDRFSAERLKGVDSTLKIQPAELGDSAVYLCASSLEQGQETQYFGPGTRLLVL.

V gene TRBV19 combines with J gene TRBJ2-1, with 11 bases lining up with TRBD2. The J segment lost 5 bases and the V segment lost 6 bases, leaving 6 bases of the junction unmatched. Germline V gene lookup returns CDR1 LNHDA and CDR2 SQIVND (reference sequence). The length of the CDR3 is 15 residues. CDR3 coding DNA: TGTGCCAGTAGAGCTAGCGGGGGGATCCACAATGAGCAGTTCTTC. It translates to CASRASGGIHNEQFF.

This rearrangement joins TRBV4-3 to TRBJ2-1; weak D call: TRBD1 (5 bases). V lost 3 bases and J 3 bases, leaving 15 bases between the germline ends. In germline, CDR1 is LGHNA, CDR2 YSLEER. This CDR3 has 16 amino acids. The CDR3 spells CASSHAVGPSYNEQFF. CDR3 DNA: TGCGCCAGCAGCCACGCCGTGGGGCCTAGCTACAATGAGCAGTTCTTC.

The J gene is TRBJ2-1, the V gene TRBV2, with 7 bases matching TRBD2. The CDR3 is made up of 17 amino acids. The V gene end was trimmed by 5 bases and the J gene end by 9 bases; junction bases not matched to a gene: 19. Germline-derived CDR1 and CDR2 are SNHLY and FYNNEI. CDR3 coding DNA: TGTGCCAGCAGTCTTTCTAGCGGTAGAACCATGTTTCCTGAGCAGTTCTTC. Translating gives CASSLSSGRTMFPEQFF.

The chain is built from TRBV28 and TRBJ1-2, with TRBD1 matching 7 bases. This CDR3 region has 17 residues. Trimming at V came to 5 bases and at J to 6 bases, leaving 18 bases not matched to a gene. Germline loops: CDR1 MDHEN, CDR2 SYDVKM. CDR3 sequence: CASSPIQTGPPVDGYTF. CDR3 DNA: TGTGCCAGCAGTCCAATCCAGACAGGGCCGCCGGTTGATGGCTACACCTTC.

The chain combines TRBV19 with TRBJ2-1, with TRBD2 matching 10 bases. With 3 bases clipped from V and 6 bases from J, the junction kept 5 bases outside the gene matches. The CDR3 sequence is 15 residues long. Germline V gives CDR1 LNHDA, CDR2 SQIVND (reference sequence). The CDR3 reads CASSMLLAGANEQFF. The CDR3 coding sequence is TGTGCCAGTAGTATGTTGCTAGCGGGAGCCAATGAGCAGTTCTTC. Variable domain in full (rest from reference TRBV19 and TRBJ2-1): DGGITQSPKYLFRKEGQNVTLSCEQNLNHDAMYWYRQDPGQGLRLIYYSQIVNDFQKGDIAEGYSVSREKKESFPLTVTSAQKNPTAFYLCASSMLLAGANEQFFGPGTRLTVL.

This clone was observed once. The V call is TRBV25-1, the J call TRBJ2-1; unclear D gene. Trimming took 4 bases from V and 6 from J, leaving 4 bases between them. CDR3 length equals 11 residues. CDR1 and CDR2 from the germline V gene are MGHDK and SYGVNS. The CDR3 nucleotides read TGTGCCAGCAGTGGGGCCAATGAGCAGTTCTTC. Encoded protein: CASSGANEQFF.

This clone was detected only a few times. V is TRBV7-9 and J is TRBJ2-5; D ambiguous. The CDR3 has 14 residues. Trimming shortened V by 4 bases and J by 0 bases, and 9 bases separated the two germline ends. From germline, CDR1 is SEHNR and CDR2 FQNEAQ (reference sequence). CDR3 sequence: CASSSSGYQETQYF. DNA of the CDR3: TGTGCCAGCAGCTCGTCAGGTTACCAAGAGACCCAGTACTTC.

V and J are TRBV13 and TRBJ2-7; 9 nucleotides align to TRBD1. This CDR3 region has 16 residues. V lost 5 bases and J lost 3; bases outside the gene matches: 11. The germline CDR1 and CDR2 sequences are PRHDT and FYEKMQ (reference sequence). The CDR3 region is CASSPGPGTGSYEQYF. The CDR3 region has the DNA TGTGCCAGCAGCCCAGGCCCCGGGACAGGGAGCTACGAGCAGTACTTC.

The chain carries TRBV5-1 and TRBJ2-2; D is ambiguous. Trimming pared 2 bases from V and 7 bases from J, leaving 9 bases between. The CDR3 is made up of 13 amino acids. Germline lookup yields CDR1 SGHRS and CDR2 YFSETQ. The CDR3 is CASSFVSVGELFF. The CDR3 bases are TGCGCCAGCAGCTTTGTATCAGTCGGGGAGCTGTTTTTT.

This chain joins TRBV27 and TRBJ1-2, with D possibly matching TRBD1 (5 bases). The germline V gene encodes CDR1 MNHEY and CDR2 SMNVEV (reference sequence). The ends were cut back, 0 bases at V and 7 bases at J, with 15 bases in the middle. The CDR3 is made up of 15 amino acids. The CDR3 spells CASSLSGGGGGGYTF. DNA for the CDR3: TGTGCCAGCAGTTTATCTGGGGGGGGAGGTGGTGGCTACACCTTC.

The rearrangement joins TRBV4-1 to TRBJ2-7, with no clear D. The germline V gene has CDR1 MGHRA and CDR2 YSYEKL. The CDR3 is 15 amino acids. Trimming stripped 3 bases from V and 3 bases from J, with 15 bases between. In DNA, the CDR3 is TGCGCCAGCAGCCATGCGCCAGCGACAAGCTACGAGCAGTACTTC. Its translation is CASSHAPATSYEQYF.

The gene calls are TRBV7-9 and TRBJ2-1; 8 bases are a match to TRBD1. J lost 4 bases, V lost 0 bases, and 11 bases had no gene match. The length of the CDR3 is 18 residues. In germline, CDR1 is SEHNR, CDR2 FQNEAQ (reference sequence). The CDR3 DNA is TGTGCCAGCAGCTTAGCGGGACAGGACCACTCCTTTTACAATGAGCAGTTCTTC. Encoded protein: CASSLAGQDHSFYNEQFF.

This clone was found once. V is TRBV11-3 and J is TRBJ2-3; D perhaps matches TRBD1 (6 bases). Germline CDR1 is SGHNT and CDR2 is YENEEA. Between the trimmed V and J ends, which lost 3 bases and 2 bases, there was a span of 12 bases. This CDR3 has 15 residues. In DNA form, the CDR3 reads TGTGCCAGCAGCTTTCTGTCAGGGGACACAGATACGCAGTATTTT. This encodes CASSFLSGDTDTQYF.

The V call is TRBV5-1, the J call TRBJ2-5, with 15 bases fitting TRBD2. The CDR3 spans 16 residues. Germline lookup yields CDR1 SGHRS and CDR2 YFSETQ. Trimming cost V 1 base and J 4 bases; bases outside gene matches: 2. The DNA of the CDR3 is TGCGCCAGCAGCTTGACGGGACTAGCGGGAGGAGAGACCCAGTACTTC. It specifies CASSLTGLAGGETQYF.

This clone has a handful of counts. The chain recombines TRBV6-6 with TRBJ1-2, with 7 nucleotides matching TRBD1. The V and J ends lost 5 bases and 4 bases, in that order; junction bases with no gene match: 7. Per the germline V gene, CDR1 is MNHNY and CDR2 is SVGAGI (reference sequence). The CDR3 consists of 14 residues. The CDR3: CASSKGQALYGYTF. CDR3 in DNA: TGTGCCAGCAGTAAAGGACAGGCCCTCTATGGCTACACCTTC.

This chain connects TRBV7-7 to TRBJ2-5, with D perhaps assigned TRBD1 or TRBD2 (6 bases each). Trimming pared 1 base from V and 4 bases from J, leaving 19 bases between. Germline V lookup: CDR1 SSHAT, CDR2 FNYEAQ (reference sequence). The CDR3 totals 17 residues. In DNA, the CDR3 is TGTGCCAGCAGCTTAGTAATGTCGGTGGGGGGCCCAGAGACCCAGTACTTC. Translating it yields CASSLVMSVGGPETQYF. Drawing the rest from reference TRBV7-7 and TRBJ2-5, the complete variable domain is GAGVSQSPRYKVTKRGQDVTLRCDPISSHATLYWYQQALGQGPEFLTYFNYEAQPDKSGLPSDRFSAERPEGSISTLTIQRTEQRDSAMYRCASSLVMSVGGPETQYFGPGTRLLVL.

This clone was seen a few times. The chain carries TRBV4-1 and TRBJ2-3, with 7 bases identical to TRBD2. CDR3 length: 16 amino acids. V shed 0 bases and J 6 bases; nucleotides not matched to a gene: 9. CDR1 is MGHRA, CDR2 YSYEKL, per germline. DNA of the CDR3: TGCGCCAGCAGCCAAGATCCCGGACTAGAGACCGATACGCAGTATTTT. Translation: CASSQDPGLETDTQYF.

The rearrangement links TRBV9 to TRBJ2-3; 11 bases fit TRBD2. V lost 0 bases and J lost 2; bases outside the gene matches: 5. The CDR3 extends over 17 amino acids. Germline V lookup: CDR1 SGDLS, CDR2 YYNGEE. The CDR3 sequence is CASSVGTSGSDTDTQYF. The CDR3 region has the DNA TGTGCCAGCAGCGTAGGAACTAGCGGGAGCGACACAGATACGCAGTATTTT.